Below are 8 T cell receptor beta chains sequenced from a single sample in a study of T cell repertoires in cytomegalovirus infection. One entry per CDR3 protein, called by TCRdb with MiXCR from the reads. The data show roughly 230,000 distinct CDR3 sequences, approximately 22% seen once. Material for sequencing was CD8+ T cells from PBMCs. These receptors were obtained from a human donor in good health (CMV status not recorded). Some clones in this sample may be carry-over from other donors' samples.

The chain has TRBV29-1 and TRBJ2-1; 10 nucleotides line up with TRBD2. V lost 6 bases to trimming and J lost 7 bases; unmatched junction nucleotides: 9. From germline, CDR1 is SQVTM and CDR2 ANQGSEA. This CDR3 contains 14 residues. The CDR3 is CSVSLAGVGNEQFF. DNA for the CDR3: TGCAGCGTGTCCCTAGCGGGGGTCGGGAATGAGCAGTTCTTC.

Many counts were recorded for this clonotype. The chain carries TRBV6-5 and TRBJ1-6; TRBD1 aligns across 9 bases. The CDR3 is made up of 14 amino acids. Germline trimming cut 2 bases from V and 7 bases from J; bases unmatched to any gene: 0. Germline V gene sequence: CDR1 MNHEY, CDR2 SVGAGI. The CDR3 here is CASSYGTGNSPLHF. Written as DNA, the CDR3 is TGTGCCAGCAGTTACGGGACAGGGAATTCACCCCTCCACTTT.

The chain combines TRBV2 with TRBJ1-6; maybe TRBD1 (6 bases). This CDR3 has 17 residues. Trimming left V 8 bases short and J 6 bases short, with 23 bases between. Germline lookup yields CDR1 SNHLY and CDR2 FYNNEI. The CDR3 protein is CASPNPSGTRANSPLHF. The CDR3 DNA reads TGTGCCAGCCCGAACCCCAGCGGGACAAGGGCTAATTCACCCCTCCACTTT.

This clonotype was observed a handful of times. The gene calls are TRBV6-6 and TRBJ2-3; 11 nucleotides line up with TRBD2. The CDR3 extends over 13 amino acids. Germline V gene lookup returns CDR1 MNHNY and CDR2 SVGAGI (reference sequence). V dropped 5 bases and J dropped 11; count of bases not matched to a gene: 6. The CDR3 DNA is TGTGCCAGCAGTCAAGGAGGGACTAGCGGGCAGTATTTT. Translating it yields CASSQGGTSGQYF.

The table lists this clonotype with many counts. V usage is TRBV7-8 and J usage is TRBJ1-1; 8 bases fit TRBD1. There are 16 residues in the CDR3. Germline CDR1 and CDR2: SGHVS and FQNEAQ. V shed 1 base, J shed 4 bases, and the junction held 8 bases outside the gene matches. For the CDR3, the DNA is TGTGCCAGCAGCTTAGGGCAGGGGGCCGCGGCCACTGAAGCTTTCTTT. Its translation: CASSLGQGAAATEAFF.

This clonotype was detected only a few times. The CDR3 nucleotides are TGTGCCAGCGGGGACTACAATGAGCAGTTCTTC. This encodes CASGDYNEQFF. The chain carries TRBV28 and TRBJ2-1; D ambiguous. The V end lost 8 bases, the J end lost 3 bases, and 5 bases lay between the germline ends. The CDR3 is 11 residues long. Germline V gene sequence: CDR1 MDHEN, CDR2 SYDVKM.

The chain carries TRBV28 and TRBJ2-1; 7 nucleotides line up with TRBD2. CDR1 is MDHEN, CDR2 SYDVKM, per germline. This CDR3 spans 16 amino acids. J gave up 1 base and V 0 bases, and 3 bases lay outside the gene matches. The CDR3 DNA is TGTGCCAGCAGTTTATGGGCGGGGGAGTCCTACAATGAGCAGTTCTTC. It encodes CASSLWAGESYNEQFF.

The gene calls are TRBV10-3 and TRBJ2-3; D ambiguous. Germline CDR1 is ENHRY and CDR2 is SYGVKD. CDR3 length: 15 amino acids. V was pared by 3 bases and J by 0 bases, with 10 bases between. CDR3 sequence (DNA): TGTGCCATCAGTGACAGGATTACTAGCACAGATACGCAGTATTTT. Translation gives CAISDRITSTDTQYF.